Below, 20 T cell receptor beta chains from the same sample are listed, as sequenced in a study of blood T cell repertoires in COVID-19. Sequencing was performed with immunoSEQ multiplex PCR; in TCRdb, only in-frame clones are kept and a portion is missing. The sample consists of under 250,000 clones, more than 65% of them appearing once. Material: peripheral blood. These receptors came from a man aged 45-65 years with active or convalescent COVID-19.

V gene TRBV4-2 combines with J gene TRBJ1-4; 9 bases match TRBD1. Germline V CDR1 and CDR2: LGHNA, YNFKEQ. Germline trimming cut 3 bases from V and 8 bases from J; bases unmatched to any gene: 10. CDR3 size: 16 residues. Here the CDR3 DNA reads TGTGCCAGCAGCCAGTTGTCCGGGACAGGGACCGAAAAACTGTTTTTT. Its protein product is CASSQLSGTGTEKLFF.

V and J are TRBV5-4 and TRBJ1-6; the D gene is possibly TRBD1 (5 bases). The CDR3 is made up of 15 amino acids. The germline V and J ends were trimmed by 1 base and 5 bases, with 10 bases remaining between them. CDR1 and CDR2 (germline): SGHNT, YYREEE (reference sequence). This chain's CDR3 is CASSLSGGNNSPLHF. CDR3 coding DNA: TGTGCCAGCAGCTTGTCCGGGGGTAATAATTCACCCCTCCACTTT.

The V gene is TRBV5-1, the J gene TRBJ2-2, with a weak D call TRBD2 (5 bases). There are 14 residues in the CDR3. Germline CDR1 reads SGHRS; CDR2 reads YFSETQ. V lost 9 bases, J lost 0 bases, and 12 bases lay in between. The CDR3 reads CATKREANTGELFF. CDR3 nucleotide sequence: TGCGCCACCAAACGGGAAGCGAACACCGGGGAGCTGTTTTTT.

CDR3 protein: CASSEQGTQPQHF. The CDR3 DNA sequence: TGTGCCAGCAGTGAACAGGGGACTCAGCCCCAGCATTTT. The rearrangement links TRBV6-1 to TRBJ1-5; maybe TRBD1 (6 bases). The V and J ends lost 2 bases and 6 bases respectively, with 8 bases between them. The germline CDR1 and CDR2 sequences are MNHNS and SASEGT. The length of the CDR3 is 13 residues.

The rearrangement links TRBV2 to TRBJ1-5, with TRBD1 matching 7 bases. The CDR3 length is 15 residues. V lost 2 bases to trimming and J lost 3 bases; unmatched junction nucleotides: 4. The germline gives CDR1 SNHLY, CDR2 FYNNEI. The CDR3 DNA follows: TGTGCCAGCAGTGAAACAGGGGCAAACAATCAGCCCCAGCATTTT. It specifies CASSETGANNQPQHF.

The rearrangement links TRBV6-5 to TRBJ1-6; D perhaps matches TRBD1 (5 bases). CDR3 length equals 15 residues. V gave up 2 bases and J gave up 6 bases, with 11 bases separating them. Germline lookup yields CDR1 MNHEY and CDR2 SVGAGI. CDR3 residues: CASSYGGEPNSPLHF. The CDR3 DNA is TGTGCCAGCAGTTACGGAGGGGAACCTAATTCACCCCTCCACTTT.

The chain combines TRBV19 with TRBJ1-2, with 7 bases that match TRBD1. CDR3 size: 14 residues. Trimming at V came to 7 bases and at J to 7 bases, leaving 12 bases not matched to a gene. CDR1 and CDR2 (germline): LNHDA, SQIVND (reference sequence). The CDR3 spells CASNTRRDRVGYTF. The DNA for the CDR3 is TGTGCCAGTAACACAAGAAGGGACAGAGTTGGCTACACCTTC.

This clone showed up just once. The gene calls are TRBV4-2 and TRBJ1-2, with D maybe TRBD1 (5 bases). The germline gives CDR1 LGHNA, CDR2 YNFKEQ. This CDR3 has 16 residues. Trimming pared 0 bases from V and 4 bases from J, leaving 15 bases between. The CDR3 DNA is TGTGCCAGCAGCCAAGATGCAGGGCTGGGAGGCTATGGCTACACCTTC. This codes for CASSQDAGLGGYGYTF.

This rearrangement joins TRBV5-4 to TRBJ1-6, with 8 positions matching TRBD1. The V gene's germline CDR1 is SGHNT and CDR2 YYREEE (reference sequence). V dropped 4 bases and J dropped 8; count of bases not matched to a gene: 8. There are 15 residues in the CDR3. In DNA form, the CDR3 reads TGTGCCAGCAGCGCATGGACAGGGACCTATTCACCCCTCCACTTT. It yields the protein CASSAWTGTYSPLHF.

The gene calls are TRBV28 and TRBJ1-2; D is possibly TRBD1 (6 bases). V was clipped by 7 bases and J by 7 bases, with 16 bases between them. The V gene's germline CDR1 is MDHEN and CDR2 SYDVKM. The length of the CDR3 is 13 residues. In DNA, the CDR3 is TGTGCCAGCAACATACAGGGAATGGGTGGCTACACCTTC. Translated, it gives CASNIQGMGGYTF.

The chain is built from TRBV5-1 and TRBJ1-2; 8 bases fit TRBD1. CDR1 and CDR2 from the germline V gene are SGHRS and YFSETQ. The CDR3 spans 14 residues. V shed 4 bases and J 3 bases; nucleotides not matched to a gene: 5. The CDR3 nucleotides are TGCGCCAGCAGCCCGACAGGGGCGGACTATGGCTACACCTTC. The encoded protein is CASSPTGADYGYTF.

This clone has just a few counts. This chain connects TRBV6-6 to TRBJ1-5, with TRBD1 identical over 8 bases. Germline V gives CDR1 MNHNY, CDR2 SVGAGI (reference sequence). Trimming at V came to 6 bases and at J to 7 bases, leaving 8 bases not matched to a gene. There are 14 residues in the CDR3. CDR3 in amino acids: CASRLTGEGQPQHF. The CDR3 region has the DNA TGTGCCAGCAGGCTGACAGGGGAAGGGCAGCCCCAGCATTTT.

This sequence joins TRBV11-2 and TRBJ2-1, with D possibly TRBD2 on 6 matching bases. Germline V gene sequence: CDR1 SGHAT, CDR2 FQNNGV. V dropped 2 bases and J dropped 7 bases, with 9 bases sitting between them. The CDR3 runs 13 residues. CDR3 coding DNA: TGTGCCAGCAGCTTAACCCGGGGGAATGAGCAGTTCTTC. Its translation: CASSLTRGNEQFF.

The chain couples TRBV5-1 to TRBJ1-1; TRBD1 aligns across 10 bases. The CDR3 covers 15 residues. V was pared by 3 bases and J by 0 bases, with 2 bases of the junction left unmatched. Germline V CDR1 and CDR2: SGHRS, YFSETQ. The CDR3 loop reads CASSSGQGMNTEAFF. The CDR3 nucleotides read TGCGCCAGCAGCTCGGGACAGGGGATGAACACTGAAGCTTTCTTT.

The CDR3 sequence: CASRGTSGGNEQFF. The DNA for the CDR3 is TGCGCCAGCAGGGGGACTAGCGGGGGTAATGAGCAGTTCTTC. The chain carries TRBV10-1 and TRBJ2-1; TRBD2 aligns across 14 bases. Germline values: CDR1 WNHNN, CDR2 SYGVQD (reference sequence). The CDR3 is 14 amino acids. The ends lost 6 bases at V and 7 bases at J; junction bases unmatched: 2.

The chain recombines TRBV4-3 with TRBJ1-2, with a tentative D call TRBD1 (6 bases). The V end lost 0 bases, the J end lost 8 bases, and 16 bases lay between the germline ends. This CDR3 is built from 15 residues. Germline V CDR1 and CDR2: LGHNA, YSLEER. The CDR3: CASSQEGSTGRGYTF. The CDR3 DNA sequence: TGCGCCAGCAGCCAAGAGGGATCAACAGGGCGGGGCTACACCTTC.

The rearrangement uses TRBV29-1 and TRBJ1-2, with D possibly matching TRBD1 (6 bases). Deletions cut 5 bases from V and 6 bases from J, with 16 bases between. Germline CDR1 and CDR2: SQVTM and ANQGSEA. CDR3 length equals 13 residues. The CDR3 DNA sequence: TGCAGCGTTCTTAGGACAGACCGCGATGGCTACACCTTC. It encodes CSVLRTDRDGYTF.

The CDR3 nucleotides are TGTGCCAGCAGCGTAGGCGCAGGGGTAAACACTGAAGCTTTCTTT. Amino acid sequence: CASSVGAGVNTEAFF. This rearrangement joins TRBV9 to TRBJ1-1; D possibly corresponds to TRBD1 (6 bases). Trimming removed 0 bases from V and 2 bases from J, with 11 bases in between. CDR1 is SGDLS and CDR2 is YYNGEE in the germline V gene. The CDR3 has 15 amino acids.

The chain is built from TRBV3-1 (or the pseudogene TRBV3-2) and TRBJ1-6, with 8 bases identical to TRBD1. Germline CDR1 and CDR2: LGHDT and YNNKEL (reference sequence). Germline trimming cut 6 bases from V and 8 bases from J; bases unmatched to any gene: 3. This CDR3 is built from 13 residues. CDR3 region: CASRATGDSPLHF. The CDR3 DNA follows: TGTGCCAGCAGAGCGACAGGGGATTCACCCCTCCACTTT.

The chain couples TRBV19 to TRBJ2-7, with TRBD1 matching 7 bases. This CDR3 is built from 14 residues. In germline, CDR1 is LNHDA, CDR2 SQIVND (reference sequence). Trimming removed 10 bases from V and 4 bases from J; junction bases left unmatched: 13. CDR3 nucleotide sequence: TGTGCCACCGCCGATGGGACAGAGCTTTACGAGCAGTACTTC. It encodes CATADGTELYEQYF.